This passage covers 17 T cell receptor beta chains from one sample sequenced in a study of technical replicates of blood from several donors. This table comes from immunoSEQ multiplex PCR, and its TCRdb copy is limited to in-frame clones, with some not included. The sample records about 83,000 clones, 90% to 95% being singletons. Input material: T cells isolated from PBMCs. The origin of the receptors is a human donor in good health.

V is TRBV11-2 and J is TRBJ2-1; D ambiguous. There are 13 residues in the CDR3. Germline V CDR1 and CDR2: SGHAT, FQNNGV. The ends were cut back, 1 base at V and 9 bases at J, with 10 bases in the middle. CDR3 sequence: CASSLAYPGEQFF. Written as DNA, the CDR3 is TGTGCCAGCAGCTTAGCCTATCCTGGTGAGCAGTTCTTC.

This chain joins TRBV4-1 and TRBJ1-5; tentatively, D is TRBD1 (6 bases). Looked up from germline, CDR1 is MGHRA and CDR2 is YSYEKL. V lost 3 bases and J 6 bases, leaving 21 bases between the germline ends. CDR3 length: 17 amino acids. The CDR3 DNA is TGCGCCAGCAGCCACCGAGGTCGTGGGGGGGCTTCTCAGCCCCAGCATTTT. Its translation is CASSHRGRGGASQPQHF.

This rearrangement joins TRBV28 to TRBJ2-7; 13 bases are shared with TRBD2. The CDR3 loop spans 22 amino acids. Germline V CDR1 and CDR2: MDHEN, SYDVKM. After removal of 6 bases from V and 6 bases from J, the junction contained 29 bases not matched to a gene. The CDR3 DNA reads as TGTGCCAGCAGACCGACAGGGCGGAAACCGGGACTAGCGGGAACCCGGGGCTCCGAGCAGTACTTC. It specifies CASRPTGRKPGLAGTRGSEQYF.

The rearrangement joins TRBV6-1 to TRBJ1-5; 9 nucleotides line up with TRBD1. Trimming removed 1 base from V and 4 bases from J; junction bases left unmatched: 2. Germline V gives CDR1 MNHNS, CDR2 SASEGT. This CDR3 has 15 amino acids. CDR3 sequence reads: CASSEGGTGNQPQHF. CDR3 nucleotides: TGTGCCAGCAGTGAAGGGGGGACAGGGAATCAGCCCCAGCATTTT.

CDR3 protein: CASSVDRNNEKLFF. The DNA of the CDR3 is TGTGCCAGCAGCGTTGACAGGAATAATGAAAAACTGTTTTTT. V usage is TRBV9 and J usage is TRBJ1-4; perhaps TRBD1 as D (6 bases). The CDR3 is made up of 14 amino acids. Germline V gene data show CDR1 as SGDLS and CDR2 as YYNGEE. Trimming removed 2 bases at V and 4 bases at J, with 9 bases between.

The chain's CDR3 is CASSFPPSSPFYNEQFF. In nucleotides, the CDR3 is TGTGCCAGCAGCTTTCCTCCGTCTTCCCCTTTCTACAATGAGCAGTTCTTC. This chain uses TRBV7-9 with TRBJ2-1; no clear D. Trimming took 3 bases from V and 3 from J, leaving 18 bases between them. The CDR3 extends over 17 amino acids. The germline CDR1 and CDR2 sequences are SEHNR and FQNEAQ (reference sequence).

This chain joins TRBV4-1 and TRBJ1-5, with 7 bases lining up with TRBD1. Losses at the gene ends were 0 bases for V and 7 bases for J; bases not matched to a gene: 12. Germline CDR1 reads MGHRA; CDR2 reads YSYEKL. CDR3 length: 17 amino acids. Written as DNA, the CDR3 is TGCGCCAGCAGCCAAGATGGAGGGGCGACAGGGTTGCAGCCCCAGCATTTT. It specifies CASSQDGGATGLQPQHF.

The rearrangement uses TRBV7-9 and TRBJ2-1, with 11 bases lining up with TRBD2. The CDR3 is 19 residues long. The junction had 12 bases not matched to a gene; V was cut back by 5 bases and J by 0 bases. The germline V gene has CDR1 SEHNR and CDR2 FQNEAQ (reference sequence). The chain's CDR3 is CASSLSPRLAGSSYNEQFF. The CDR3 bases are TGTGCCAGCAGCCTCTCCCCCAGACTAGCGGGGAGCTCCTACAATGAGCAGTTCTTC.

The CDR3 spells CASSYSVLRAGSPLHF. CDR3 in DNA: TGTGCCAGCAGTTACTCGGTTCTTCGGGCAGGGTCACCCCTCCACTTT. This chain connects TRBV6-5 to TRBJ1-6; D might be TRBD1 (5 bases). Between the trimmed V and J ends, which lost 0 bases and 10 bases, there was a span of 16 bases. The V gene's germline CDR1 is MNHEY and CDR2 SVGAGI. The CDR3 covers 16 residues.

This clone was seen just once. The rearrangement joins TRBV19 to TRBJ1-5, with D possibly matching TRBD1 (6 bases). V was clipped by 6 bases and J by 8 bases, with 20 bases between them. This CDR3 comprises 15 residues. Germline values: CDR1 LNHDA, CDR2 SQIVND (reference sequence). The CDR3 spells CASSQSPSQGEPQHF. CDR3 DNA sequence: TGTGCCAGTAGCCAAAGCCCGTCACAGGGCGAGCCCCAGCATTTT.

The V call is TRBV14, the J call TRBJ2-1, with D possibly being TRBD2 (7 bases). V lost 2 bases and J lost 6, with 17 bases in between. The germline gives CDR1 SGHDN, CDR2 FVKESK. The length of the CDR3 is 16 residues. The CDR3 region has the DNA TGTGCCAGCAGCCAACTAGGGGGACTAAGCGCCAATGAGCAGTTCTTC. The encoded protein is CASSQLGGLSANEQFF.

The chain couples TRBV9 to TRBJ2-3; D call uncertain. Germline lookup yields CDR1 SGDLS and CDR2 YYNGEE. CDR3 length: 15 amino acids. Trimming pared 2 bases from V and 4 bases from J, leaving 14 bases between. The CDR3 reads CASSVLTGGADTQYF. The CDR3 DNA sequence: TGTGCCAGCAGCGTTCTAACGGGTGGAGCAGATACGCAGTATTTT.

The chain uses TRBV5-5 and TRBJ2-7; D unclear. The germline gives CDR1 SGHKS, CDR2 YYEKEE (reference sequence). The CDR3 totals 13 residues. The V end was cut by 0 bases, the J end by 5 bases, with 9 bases between. CDR3 loop: CASSLGLKDEQYF. CDR3 in DNA: TGTGCCAGCAGCTTGGGACTTAAGGACGAGCAGTACTTC.

Notes on this clone: Germline is not matched at one junction end, which may reflect a read error. The genes are TRBV14 and TRBJ1-2; TRBD1 aligns across 8 bases. CDR1 and CDR2 from the germline V gene are SGHDN and FVKESK. The CDR3 is 19 residues long. CDR3 nucleotide sequence: TGTGCCAGCAGTCAAGACAAGGACCCGACAGGGGAAAGGAACTATGGCTACACCTTC. Translation: CASSQDKDPTGERNYGYTF.

This chain joins TRBV5-6 and TRBJ1-1, with 7 positions matching TRBD1. With 4 bases clipped from V and 3 bases from J, the junction kept 6 bases outside the gene matches. There are 14 residues in the CDR3. Germline V gene lookup returns CDR1 SGHDT and CDR2 YYEEEE. CDR3 sequence (DNA): TGTGCCAGCAGCGCGGGACAGCGACACACTGAAGCTTTCTTT. Translating it yields CASSAGQRHTEAFF.

This rearrangement joins TRBV6-1 to TRBJ2-7; a possible D gene is TRBD2 (5 bases). The CDR3 consists of 13 residues. The germline V gene encodes CDR1 MNHNS and CDR2 SASEGT. Trimming stripped 4 bases from V and 3 bases from J, with 10 bases between. The CDR3 reads CASSAPGLYEQYF. The CDR3 DNA reads as TGTGCCAGCAGTGCGCCAGGACTCTACGAGCAGTACTTC.

V usage is TRBV27 and J usage is TRBJ2-3; perhaps TRBD2 as D (6 bases). Germline V gene lookup returns CDR1 MNHEY and CDR2 SMNVEV (reference sequence). The CDR3 is made up of 17 amino acids. V was clipped by 3 bases and J by 3 bases, with 19 bases between them. CDR3 loop: CASSLLGLAKVTDTQYF. In DNA, the CDR3 is TGTGCCAGCAGTTTGCTGGGGCTAGCGAAGGTGACAGATACGCAGTATTTT.